This TCR beta chain was recorded in a study of spatial heterogeneity in lung cancer. One entry per CDR3 protein results from TCRdb running MiXCR on the 5' RACE reads. The sample lists about 30,000 distinct CDR3 sequences, approximately 6% occurring once. The CDR3 is made up of 14 amino acids. Germline lookup yields CDR1 DFQATT and CDR2 SNEGSKA (reference sequence). Trimming stripped 3 bases from V and 10 bases from J, with 21 bases between. The time point is: blood at routine non-recurrence follow-up after resection. Unsorted tumor, nontumor lung tissue or cryopreserved PBMC supplied the whole RNA. This clonotype came up many times.

Sample: PBMCs, taken at follow-up. The clonotype was recovered from a male donor with early-stage non-small cell lung cancer. This chain joins TRBV20-1 and TRBJ2-5; weak D call: TRBD1 (5 bases). CDR3 region: CSASPGIPPVVQYF. CDR3 coding DNA: TGCAGTGCTAGCCCAGGGATTCCCCCTGTGGTCCAGTACTTC.